The source of this T cell receptor beta chain is a study of CD4 T cells in relation to SARS-CoV-2 and coronaviruses. The V gene lost 1 base and the J gene lost 7 bases, with 17 bases spanning the gap. Germline loops: CDR1 SGHRS, CDR2 YFSETQ. There are 15 residues in the CDR3. Unexposed donor CD4+ T cells date from about 2010-2018, before the COVID-19 pandemic. CD4+ T cells were isolated from the cells after around 9 days of culture. Using immunoSEQ multiplex PCR, the repertoire was profiled, and TCRdb retains in-frame clones only, with some absent. The sample consists of around 20,000 clones, 65% to 80% of them appearing once. This clone was picked up a small number of times. What it binds is unknown.

This clonotype was sampled from a human donor in good health. The V and J genes are TRBV5-1 and TRBJ1-1; no reliable D call. Specimen: CD4+ T cells from PBMCs, cultured in vitro. CDR3 loop: CASSLSPDFALEAFF. For the CDR3, the DNA is TGCGCCAGCAGCTTGTCTCCAGACTTCGCCCTTGAAGCTTTCTTT.